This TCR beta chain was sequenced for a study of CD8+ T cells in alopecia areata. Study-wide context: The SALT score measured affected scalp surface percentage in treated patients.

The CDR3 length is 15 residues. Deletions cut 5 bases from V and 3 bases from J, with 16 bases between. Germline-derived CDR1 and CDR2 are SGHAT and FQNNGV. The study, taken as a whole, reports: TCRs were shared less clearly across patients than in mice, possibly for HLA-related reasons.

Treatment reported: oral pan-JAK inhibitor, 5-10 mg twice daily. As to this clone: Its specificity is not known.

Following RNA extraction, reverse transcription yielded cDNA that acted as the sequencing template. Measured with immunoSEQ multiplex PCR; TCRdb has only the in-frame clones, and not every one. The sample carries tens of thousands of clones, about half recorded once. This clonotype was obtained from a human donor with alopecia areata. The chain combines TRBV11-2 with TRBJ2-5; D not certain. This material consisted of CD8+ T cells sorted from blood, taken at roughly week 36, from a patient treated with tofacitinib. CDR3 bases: TGTGCCAGCAGCGCGATCGGCCATGGGGAAGAGACCCAGTACTTC. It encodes CASSAIGHGEETQYF.